A single sample gave rise to the 9 T cell receptor beta chains below, sequenced in a study of post-analysis software for immune sequencing data. Broader study findings: Relative to controls, patients had 4 or 5 TRBV segments at higher frequency, with TRBV5-6, TRBV5-1 and TRBV20-1 among these.

The antigens of these receptors remain unknown. Researchers reported that TCR beta cDNA libraries carried unique molecular identifiers. In TCRdb, the PCR reads were re-called with MiXCR into one record per CDR3 protein. The data hold about 500,000 distinct CDR3 sequences, with over 35% observed a single time. Sequenced input: blood. The receptor set was obtained from a girl aged 5-17 years with multiple sclerosis.

V usage is TRBV4-3 and J usage is TRBJ1-1, with D maybe TRBD1 (5 bases). CDR1 is LGHNA, CDR2 YSLEER, per germline. CDR3 length: 13 residues. V gave up 0 bases and J gave up 7 bases, with 9 bases separating them. The CDR3 reads CASSQDPDSEAFF. As DNA, the CDR3 is TGCGCCAGCAGCCAAGATCCTGACAGTGAAGCTTTCTTT.

In this sample, this clonotype turned up a few times. V and J are TRBV12-3 or TRBV12-4 and TRBJ1-6; D remains ambiguous. The CDR3 is 15 residues long. The V gene lost 3 bases and the J gene lost 7 bases, with 13 bases spanning the gap. The chain's CDR3 is CASSFRVASNSPLHF. The CDR3, as DNA: TGTGCCAGCAGTTTTCGGGTTGCTTCCAATTCACCCCTCCACTTT.

The rearrangement uses TRBV29-1 and TRBJ2-3; D perhaps matches TRBD2 (6 bases). V was clipped by 3 bases and J by 0 bases, with 16 bases between them. The CDR3 has 16 amino acids. Germline V gene sequence: CDR1 SQVTM, CDR2 ANQGSEA. Written as DNA, the CDR3 is TGCAGCGTTGATGCGGGACCCCAACCTAGCACAGATACGCAGTATTTT. Its protein is CSVDAGPQPSTDTQYF.

The genes are TRBV5-1 and TRBJ2-6; 7 bases agree with TRBD1. CDR1 and CDR2 from the germline V gene are SGHRS and YFSETQ. The CDR3 totals 16 residues. V lost 3 bases, J lost 2 bases, and 5 bases stayed unmatched. This CDR3 reads CASSSGGAAGANVLTF. Here the CDR3 DNA reads TGCGCCAGCAGCTCAGGGGGTGCTGCTGGGGCCAACGTCCTGACTTTC.

The chain carries TRBV20-1 and TRBJ1-2; D ambiguous. Germline-derived CDR1 and CDR2 are DFQATT and SNEGSKA (reference sequence). CDR3 length: 12 amino acids. Trimming left V 3 bases short and J 8 bases short, with 13 bases between. For the CDR3, the DNA is TGCAGTGCTAGCGGTGGCGTCCGGGGCTACACCTTC. Translating it yields CSASGGVRGYTF.

This clonotype was counted ten times or more. The chain is built from TRBV20-1 and TRBJ2-7, with 12 bases fitting TRBD2. Trimming took 5 bases from V and 2 from J; bases not matched to a gene: 7. Germline V lookup: CDR1 DFQATT, CDR2 SNEGSKA (reference sequence). The CDR3 sequence is 15 residues long. Written as DNA, the CDR3 is TGCAGTGCTGCAATGACTAGCGGGAGTCCCTACGAGCAGTACTTC. It specifies CSAAMTSGSPYEQYF.

The CDR3 nucleotides are TGCGCCAGCAGCTTGGAGTACGGGACCTACGAGCAGTACTTC. This gives the protein CASSLEYGTYEQYF. The chain couples TRBV5-1 to TRBJ2-7; D may be TRBD2 (5 bases). Germline loops: CDR1 SGHRS, CDR2 YFSETQ. The CDR3 is 14 amino acids. Trimming removed 0 bases at V and 2 bases at J, with 9 bases between.

This clonotype has a handful of counts. The gene calls are TRBV4-2 and TRBJ2-1; a possible D gene is TRBD1 (6 bases). The V end lost 1 base, the J end lost 0 bases, and 10 bases lay between the germline ends. Looked up from germline, CDR1 is LGHNA and CDR2 is YNFKEQ. The CDR3 has 16 residues. As DNA, the CDR3 is TGTGCCAGCAGCCAAGGGGGGCACCCCTCCTACAATGAGCAGTTCTTC. Translating gives CASSQGGHPSYNEQFF.

The V call is TRBV20-1, the J call TRBJ2-7; D might be TRBD2 (5 bases). The CDR3 sequence is 10 residues long. Germline V gene lookup returns CDR1 DFQATT and CDR2 SNEGSKA (reference sequence). DNA for the CDR3: TGCAGCTCGGGGTTCCACGAGCAGTACTTC. This sequence encodes CSSGFHEQYF.